The T cell receptor beta chain under discussion was sequenced for a study of T cells after yellow fever vaccination. In the study overall: For low cell numbers, libraries were made with SMART-Seq v4 Ultra Low Input. Study-level findings and limits: Weaker, the secondary response peaked sooner, at day 5 versus 15.

Via MiXCR, TCRdb re-called the 5' RACE reads, giving one row per CDR3 protein. The sample yields almost 600,000 distinct CDR3 sequences, about 14% seen once. The V segment lost 3 bases and the J segment 4 bases; nucleotides outside the gene matches: 12. CDR3 size: 18 residues. In germline, CDR1 is SGHRS, CDR2 YFSETQ. Of note for this clonotype: Its antigen is unknown.

Sample: PBMCs, taken on the day of the yellow fever booster vaccination. This clonotype originated in a young man who received the YFV17D yellow fever vaccine. The gene calls are TRBV5-1 and TRBJ2-7, with 14 bases fitting TRBD2. The chain's CDR3 is CASSSTPGLAGVKYEQYF. The CDR3 coding sequence is TGCGCCAGCAGCTCCACTCCGGGACTAGCGGGAGTAAAATACGAGCAGTACTTC.